The 23 T cell receptor beta chains given below trace back to one sample, sequenced in a study of vaccination effects on CD4 cells after COVID-19. CD4+ T cells specific for antigen were expanded with viral peptide pools by the ViraFEST assay before sequencing. When about ten days of culture had elapsed, CD4+ T cells were isolated. Two-dose vaccination with either BNT162b2 or mRNA-1273 was given to the participants. TCRdb keeps only in-frame clones here, not all; method: immunoSEQ multiplex PCR. Here the sample spans fewer than 35,000 clones, 70% to 75% being singletons. No antigen has been identified for these receptors. The sequenced sample was CD4+ T cells from PBMCs cultured with HCoV-229E spike peptides, obtained after COVID-19 vaccination. The receptors were gathered from a human donor who received a COVID-19 vaccine.

The chain links TRBV30 to TRBJ2-3; D ambiguous. Looked up from germline, CDR1 is GTSNPN and CDR2 is SVGIG (reference sequence). CDR3 length: 13 residues. V was cut by 0 bases and J by 3 bases, with 7 bases left in between. CDR3 loop: CAWSVWGTDTQYF. The CDR3 DNA is TGTGCCTGGAGTGTTTGGGGAACAGATACGCAGTATTTT.

This chain connects TRBV11-3 to TRBJ2-2, with 10 bases lining up with TRBD2. J lost 7 bases, V lost 6 bases, and 11 bases had no gene match. Germline V gene sequence: CDR1 SGHNT, CDR2 YENEEA. CDR3 length: 16 residues. CDR3 loop: CASSRHTGTSVGELFF. The CDR3 DNA reads as TGTGCCAGCAGTAGACACACCGGGACTAGCGTCGGGGAGCTGTTTTTT.

This clone has just a few counts. The chain combines TRBV7-2 with TRBJ2-2, with D unclear. The germline V gene has CDR1 SGHTA and CDR2 FQGNSA. V gave up 1 base and J gave up 1 base, with 4 bases separating them. The CDR3 is 14 residues long. The CDR3, as DNA: TGTGCCAGCAGCTTAGAAGGGAACACCGGGGAGCTGTTTTTT. Its protein product is CASSLEGNTGELFF. Full variable domain (rest looked up from reference TRBV7-2 and TRBJ2-2): GAGVSQSPSNKVTEKGKDVELRCDPISGHTALYWYRQSLGQGLEFLIYFQGNSAPDKSGLPSDRFSAERTGGSVSTLTIQRTQQEDSAVYLCASSLEGNTGELFFGEGSRLTVL.

The V and J genes are TRBV19 and TRBJ2-3; TRBD1 agrees at 7 bases. CDR1 LNHDA and CDR2 SQIVND come from the germline V gene (reference sequence). This CDR3 contains 14 residues. V trimming: 4 bases; J trimming: 1 base; junction bases outside the gene matches: 2. CDR3 in amino acids: CASSTDRGTDTQYF. The CDR3, as DNA: TGTGCCAGTAGTACCGACAGGGGCACAGATACGCAGTATTTT.

The chain uses TRBV7-7 and TRBJ2-1, with D perhaps matching TRBD2 (5 bases). Per germline, CDR1 SSHAT and CDR2 FNYEAQ (reference sequence). V lost 4 bases to trimming and J lost 6 bases, with 19 bases between them. The CDR3 has 16 residues. The CDR3 nucleotides are TGTGCCAGCAGCTCTGGTAGGATGGTTAGCGCCAATGAGCAGTTCTTC. Translated: CASSSGRMVSANEQFF.

V and J are TRBV2 and TRBJ2-2; 7 nucleotides line up with TRBD1. J lost 4 bases, V lost 5 bases, and 7 bases had no gene match. CDR1 SNHLY and CDR2 FYNNEI come from the germline V gene. CDR3 length: 15 amino acids. CDR3 in amino acids: CASSSRDSVTGELFF. In DNA, the CDR3 is TGTGCCAGCAGTAGCCGGGACAGCGTCACCGGGGAGCTGTTTTTT.

V is TRBV7-2 and J is TRBJ2-3; 15 nucleotides align to TRBD2. This CDR3 contains 18 residues. CDR1 and CDR2 (germline): SGHTA, FQGNSA. The trim removed 3 bases at V and 1 base at J, leaving 5 bases unmatched. CDR3 amino acids: CASSFRTSGRARTDTQYF. The CDR3 region has the DNA TGTGCCAGCAGCTTCCGGACTAGCGGGAGGGCTCGCACAGATACGCAGTATTTT.

The chain has TRBV21-1 and TRBJ2-3; the D call of TRBD1 is as the table states it, not checked on the DNA. TRBV21-1 is deemed a pseudogene. The CDR3 runs to 16 residues. In DNA form, the CDR3 reads TGTGCCAGCAGCATAAGTACAGGGGTTAGGGGGGATACGCAGTATTTT. Translation gives CASSISTGVRGDTQYF.

The J gene is TRBJ2-3, the V gene TRBV20-1; TRBD2 matches at 7 bases. With V trimmed by 4 bases and J by 11 bases, 3 bases remained unmatched. This CDR3 is 10 amino acids long. Germline V gene data show CDR1 as DFQATT and CDR2 as SNEGSKA (reference sequence). CDR3 region: CSATAGRQYF. The DNA of the CDR3 is TGCAGTGCTACAGCGGGGAGGCAGTATTTT.

The genes are TRBV18 and TRBJ1-3; no clear D gene. There are 16 residues in the CDR3. The germline gives CDR1 KGHSH, CDR2 LQKENI. The V and J ends lost 3 bases and 0 bases respectively, with 12 bases between them. The CDR3 is CASSPAGDDSGNTIYF. For the CDR3, the DNA is TGTGCCAGCTCACCGGCAGGCGATGACTCTGGAAACACCATATATTTT.

This chain links TRBV11-3 with TRBJ2-1; no clear D. The CDR3 extends over 14 amino acids. V shed 2 bases and J shed 6 bases, with 11 bases lying between them. Germline lookup yields CDR1 SGHNT and CDR2 YENEEA. The CDR3 sequence: CASSLLPPPNEQFF. In DNA, the CDR3 is TGTGCCAGCAGCTTACTACCACCACCCAATGAGCAGTTCTTC.

The chain combines TRBV19 with TRBJ1-2, with a tentative D call TRBD1 (5 bases). Germline loops: CDR1 LNHDA, CDR2 SQIVND (reference sequence). Between the trimmed V and J ends, which lost 4 bases and 1 base, there was a span of 13 bases. This CDR3 region has 15 residues. The CDR3, as DNA: TGTGCCAGTAGTAATCCCCGTCAGGGTAACTATGGCTACACCTTC. It codes for CASSNPRQGNYGYTF.

This clone was seen a single time. The chain couples TRBV6-5 to TRBJ1-3, with 7 bases aligning to TRBD1. CDR3 length: 16 residues. Unmatched junction bases numbered 4, after V lost 2 bases and J lost 0 bases. Germline CDR1 is MNHEY and CDR2 is SVGAGI. The CDR3 sequence: CASSYRTGSSGNTIYF. In DNA, the CDR3 is TGTGCCAGCAGTTACAGGACAGGCAGCTCTGGAAACACCATATATTTT.

The count of this clone is one. The gene calls are TRBV6-4 and TRBJ2-5; TRBD2 matches 7 bases. Germline CDR1 is MRHNA and CDR2 is SNTAGT. J lost 4 bases, V lost 6 bases, and 8 bases had no gene match. The length of the CDR3 is 14 residues. The chain's CDR3 is CASSPAAGVETQYF. CDR3 in DNA: TGTGCCAGCAGCCCCGCGGCGGGGGTAGAGACCCAGTACTTC.

This clone was seen a few times. The chain couples TRBV1 to TRBJ2-7; whether TRBD1, the table's D call, matches the DNA was not checked. TRBV1 is deemed a pseudogene. The CDR3 has 16 amino acids. CDR3 bases: TGCACCAGCAGTCCATTCGAGACAGGGTTACTCTACGAGCAGTACTTC. This translates into CTSSPFETGLLYEQYF.

This clone was seen a few times. The chain couples TRBV9 to TRBJ2-3, with no clear D. CDR1 and CDR2 (germline): SGDLS, YYNGEE. Between the trimmed V and J ends, which lost 0 bases and 2 bases, there was a span of 1 base. The CDR3 loop spans 12 amino acids. The CDR3 loop is CASSVVTDTQYF. CDR3 bases: TGTGCCAGCAGCGTAGTCACAGATACGCAGTATTTT.

The chain has TRBV29-1 and TRBJ2-3, with 15 bases matching TRBD2. J lost 0 bases, V lost 8 bases, and 9 bases had no gene match. The CDR3 contains 17 residues. Germline V gives CDR1 SQVTM, CDR2 ANQGSEA. Here the CDR3 DNA reads TGCAGCTTGAAAGGACTAGCGGGAGGGTCTAGCACAGATACGCAGTATTTT. Translating it yields CSLKGLAGGSSTDTQYF.

This clone appeared a single time. V and J are TRBV18 and TRBJ2-5, with 10 nucleotides matching TRBD2. This CDR3 spans 16 amino acids. Germline V lookup: CDR1 KGHSH, CDR2 LQKENI. With V trimmed by 3 bases and J by 4 bases, 8 bases remained unmatched. CDR3 DNA: TGTGCCAGCTCACCGTATGCTAGCGGGGGAGGAGAGACCCAGTACTTC. Protein product: CASSPYASGGGETQYF. Using reference TRBV18 and TRBJ2-5 for the parts outside the CDR3, the full variable domain is NAGVMQNPRHLVRRRGQEARLRCSPMKGHSHVYWYRQLPEEGLKFMVYLQKENIIDESGMPKERFSAEFPKEGPSILRIQQVVRGDSAAYFCASSPYASGGGETQYFGPGTRLLVL.

A few counts support this clone. The chain couples TRBV5-1 to TRBJ2-2, with no clear D. Trimming removed 2 bases from V and 6 bases from J, with 11 bases in between. Germline lookup yields CDR1 SGHRS and CDR2 YFSETQ. The CDR3 is 14 amino acids. CDR3: CASSLKTQAGELFF. Written as DNA, the CDR3 is TGCGCCAGCAGCTTAAAGACCCAGGCCGGGGAGCTGTTTTTT.

The rearrangement links TRBV7-8 to TRBJ2-1, with 8 nucleotides matching TRBD1. The ends lost 1 base at V and 2 bases at J; junction bases unmatched: 4. Germline CDR1 SGHVS, CDR2 FQNEAQ. CDR3 size: 16 residues. The CDR3 DNA sequence: TGTGCCAGCAGCTTAGGGGACAGGATTGCCTACAATGAGCAGTTCTTC. Its translation is CASSLGDRIAYNEQFF.

The CDR3 sequence is CASGLGFSYNEQFF. Written as DNA, the CDR3 is TGTGCTAGTGGTTTAGGCTTTTCCTACAATGAGCAGTTCTTC. The chain uses TRBV12-5 and TRBJ2-1; D gene ambiguous. V lost 3 bases to trimming and J lost 1 base, with 7 bases between them. The CDR3 has 14 amino acids. CDR1 and CDR2 from the germline V gene are LGHNT and FRNRAP.

This chain connects TRBV9 to TRBJ2-1; TRBD2 agrees at 7 bases. The V segment lost 0 bases and the J segment 6 bases; nucleotides outside the gene matches: 9. This CDR3 contains 16 residues. From germline, CDR1 is SGDLS and CDR2 YYNGEE. The CDR3 DNA is TGTGCCAGCAGCGTAGGTGGGAGGGCCAAAGTCAATGAGCAGTTCTTC. Protein product: CASSVGGRAKVNEQFF.

The chain uses TRBV27 and TRBJ2-5; D unclear. Germline V lookup: CDR1 MNHEY, CDR2 SMNVEV (reference sequence). V was pared by 6 bases and J by 4 bases, with 15 bases between. The CDR3 length is 14 residues. The CDR3 sequence is CASSGWADGETQYF. The DNA of the CDR3 is TGTGCCAGCAGCGGGTGGGCTGACGGAGAGACCCAGTACTTC.